The rows below give T cell receptor beta chains drawn from one sample of a study of T cell changes during pregnancy in multiple sclerosis. The method was immunoSEQ multiplex PCR; TCRdb's version includes in-frame clones alone and lacks a portion of them. Of some 55,000 clones listed, around 92% were seen once; the top ten hold roughly 1.2%. Sequencing used peripheral blood, obtained after pregnancy. The receptors shown here come from a female donor in good health, enrolled as a control in a pregnancy study. The CDR3 runs from the conserved cysteine through the conserved F or W. Fields, in order: clone size, J gene, D gene, V gene, CDR3 protein, CDR3 DNA. D genes are given only for firm matches. Only some rows state a clone size, as once, few, many or a class for expanded clones.

NA TRBJ1-2 TRBD1 TRBV5-1 CASSSAGQANYGYTF TGCGCCAGCAGCTCAGCCGGACAGGCTAACTATGGCTACACCTTC
NA TRBJ2-7 TRBD1 TRBV5-6 CASSLAGTGDHEQYF TGTGCCAGCAGCTTGGCAGGGACAGGGGACCACGAGCAGTACTTC
NA TRBJ2-1 TRBD2 TRBV5-4 CASSLGGLAGAHEQFF TGTGCCAGCAGCCTGGGGGGGCTAGCGGGAGCCCATGAGCAGTTCTTC
NA TRBJ1-2 NA TRBV6-6 CASSYSGGGYGYTF TGTGCCAGCAGTTACTCGGGGGGGGGCTATGGCTACACCTTC
NA TRBJ1-4 NA TRBV6-5 CASSYGRVGEKLFF TGTGCCAGCAGTTATGGCCGAGTCGGGGAAAAACTGTTTTTT
NA TRBJ1-1 NA TRBV6-5 CASSYSLAKAYTEAFF TGTGCCAGCAGTTACAGTCTAGCCAAGGCGTACACTGAAGCTTTCTTT
NA TRBJ2-5 NA TRBV6-6 CASRAGSTRETQYF TGTGCCAGCAGGGCCGGGAGTACGAGAGAGACCCAGTACTTC
NA TRBJ2-5 NA TRBV19 CASSERGSMGQETQYF TGTGCCAGTAGTGAACGGGGGTCGATGGGCCAAGAGACCCAGTACTTC
NA TRBJ1-4 TRBD1 TRBV28 CASRIQGADEKLFF TGTGCCAGCAGGATACAGGGGGCTGATGAAAAACTGTTTTTT
few TRBJ1-6 TRBD1 TRBV28 CASSIPTGGSSPLHF TGTGCCAGCAGTATCCCAACAGGGGGGAGTTCACCCCTCCACTTT
NA TRBJ2-7 TRBD1 TRBV28 CASSLTGTDWQYF TGTGCCAGCAGTTTAACGGGGACAGATTGGCAGTACTTC
once TRBJ2-1 NA TRBV2 CASRDSDRNEQFF TGTGCCAGCAGGGATAGCGATCGCAATGAGCAGTTCTTC
NA TRBJ1-5 NA TRBV29-1 CSAGQGKEQPQHF TGCAGCGCCGGTCAGGGTAAGGAGCAGCCCCAGCATTTT
NA TRBJ2-3 TRBD2 TRBV6-6 CASRLFAGGTDTQYF TGTGCCAGCAGACTCTTCGCGGGAGGTACAGATACGCAGTATTTT
NA TRBJ1-1 NA TRBV19 CASTSGQQNTEAFF TGTGCCAGTACCTCTGGGCAGCAGAACACTGAAGCTTTCTTT
NA TRBJ2-7 TRBD2 TRBV28 CASSTSRLASYEQYF TGTGCCAGCAGTACCAGCCGACTAGCCTCCTACGAGCAGTACTTC